The present TCR beta chain was sequenced within a study of blood T cells in healthy people across ages. Whole-study findings and limits: Any conclusive comparison of naive versus antigen-experienced cells was prevented by using unsorted PBMCs. Relative to aged donors, long-lived donors carried more naive CD4+ cells and displayed higher diversity. TCR beta diversity correlated strongly with naive T cell percentage.

Notes on this clonotype: The antigen is undetermined. A read error may produce the germline difference seen at one junction end.

A second PCR of 7 to 11 cycles used a sample-barcoded 5' primer and a J-beta primer mix. MiXCR, applied by TCRdb to the 5' RACE reads, yields one record per CDR3 protein. Of over 1,500,000 distinct CDR3 sequences in the sample, roughly 52% are singletons; the top ten hold around 2.1%. Sequencing was done on a sample of blood. The TCR was taken from a woman aged 35 to 49 in good health.

The CDR3 loop reads CVSSLSRGYIQYF. The CDR3 region has the DNA TGCGTCAGCAGTCTATCCAGGGGGTACATTCAGTACTTC. This sequence joins TRBV10-1 and TRBJ2-7; 7 bases align to TRBD1. Matching the DNA end better, TRBJ2-4 makes the J call doubtful. CDR3 length: 13 residues. Germline CDR1 is WNHNN and CDR2 is SYGVQD (reference sequence).